Listed below are T cell receptor beta chains from one sample, sequenced in a study of T cell changes during pregnancy in multiple sclerosis. Measured with immunoSEQ multiplex PCR; TCRdb has only the in-frame clones, and not every one. The sample includes tens of thousands of clones, 90% to 95% of them seen just once. Sample: peripheral blood, taken in the third trimester of pregnancy. The receptor source for this set is a female donor in good health, enrolled as a control in a pregnancy study. The CDR3 runs from the conserved cysteine through the conserved F or W. The D gene is left open where the match is weak. Clone size, where shown, is once, few, many, or a class for clones that have expanded.

j_call d_call clone_size v_call cdr3_aa cdr3_nt
TRBJ1-3 TRBD1 . TRBV9 CASSVALGGVGNTIYF TGTGCCAGCAGCGTAGCATTAGGGGGCGTTGGAAACACCATATATTTT
TRBJ1-5 . . TRBV15 CATSIHSNQPQHF TGTGCCACCAGCATCCATAGCAATCAGCCCCAGCATTTT
TRBJ2-1 TRBD2 . TRBV5-1 CASSASGTSINEQFF TGCGCCAGCAGCGCTTCCGGGACTAGCATCAATGAGCAGTTCTTC
TRBJ2-1 TRBD1 . TRBV29-1 CSVDLFDRGSYNEQFF TGCAGCGTTGATCTGTTCGACAGGGGATCCTACAATGAGCAGTTCTTC
TRBJ1-4 . . TRBV10-3 CAIIRVLNEKLFF TGTGCCATCATTCGGGTCCTAAATGAAAAACTGTTTTTT
TRBJ1-5 . . TRBV9 CASSADMAGQPQHF TGTGCCAGCAGCGCGGACATGGCGGGGCAGCCCCAGCATTTT
TRBJ1-3 . . TRBV19 CASSLNSLSGNTIYF TGTGCCAGTAGTCTTAATTCCCTCTCTGGAAACACCATATATTTT
TRBJ1-5 . . TRBV27 CASSLGSNQPQHF TGTGCCAGCAGTTTAGGCAGCAATCAGCCCCAGCATTTT
TRBJ1-2 TRBD1 . TRBV19 CASSIFSWAAGGLHGYTF TGTGCCAGTAGTATCTTTTCCTGGGCCGCAGGGGGCTTACATGGCTACACCTTC
TRBJ2-7 . once TRBV10-3 CAISDQGSGYEQYF TGTGCCATCAGTGACCAGGGTTCTGGGTACGAGCAGTACTTC
TRBJ2-5 TRBD1 . TRBV7-7 CASSLDRGSQETQYF TGTGCCAGCAGCTTAGACAGGGGATCCCAAGAGACCCAGTACTTC
TRBJ2-3 . . TRBV6-6 CASSYSRGSTDTQYF TGTGCCAGCAGTTACTCACGGGGAAGCACAGATACGCAGTATTTT
TRBJ2-2 TRBD1 . TRBV15 CATSRGTGNTGELFF TGTGCCACCAGCAGGGGGACAGGAAACACCGGGGAGCTGTTTTTT
TRBJ1-1 TRBD1 . TRBV19 CASSLDPGGKTEAFF TGTGCCAGTAGTCTAGACCCAGGGGGCAAAACTGAAGCTTTCTTT
TRBJ2-1 . . TRBV7-2 CASSLKHEQFF TGTGCCAGCAGCTTAAAGCATGAGCAGTTCTTC
TRBJ2-3 TRBD2 . TRBV19 CASSIKPSGGADTQYF TGTGCCAGTAGTATAAAGCCTAGCGGGGGGGCAGATACGCAGTATTTT
TRBJ2-3 TRBD2 once TRBV12-5 CASGDSGSTDTQYF TGTGCTAGTGGTGATAGCGGGAGCACAGATACGCAGTATTTT
TRBJ1-1 TRBD1 . TRBV6-4 CASSATGGTEAFF TGTGCCAGCAGTGCGACAGGGGGCACTGAAGCTTTCTTT
TRBJ2-7 TRBD2 . TRBV2 CASSGGLAGEQYF TGTGCCAGCAGTGGGGGACTAGCGGGCGAGCAGTACTTC
TRBJ1-3 . . TRBV6-5 CASGSGASGNTIYF TGTGCCAGCGGTTCAGGGGCCTCTGGAAACACCATATATTTT
TRBJ2-5 TRBD1 . TRBV19 CASSIGNRGPEETQYF TGTGCCAGTAGTATTGGCAACAGGGGGCCAGAAGAGACCCAGTACTTC
TRBJ2-7 TRBD2 . TRBV4-2 CASSQDIAGVTYEQYF TGTGCCAGCAGCCAAGATATAGCGGGGGTCACCTACGAGCAGTACTTC
TRBJ2-5 TRBD1 once TRBV7-2 CASSLAGQHQETQYF TGTGCCAGCAGCTTAGCGGGACAGCATCAAGAGACCCAGTACTTC
TRBJ1-1 TRBD1 once TRBV25-1 CASSNRDRVNTEAFF TGTGCCAGCAGTAACCGAGACAGGGTGAACACTGAAGCTTTCTTT
TRBJ1-6 . . TRBV2 CASRGDNSPLHF TGTGCCAGCAGGGGAGATAATTCACCCCTCCACTTT
TRBJ1-2 TRBD1 . TRBV27 CASSLLGQGSRYTF TGTGCCAGCAGTTTATTGGGACAGGGTTCGCGCTACACCTTC
TRBJ2-2 . . TRBV28 CASSLQNTGELFF TGTGCCAGCAGTTTACAGAACACCGGGGAGCTGTTTTTT
TRBJ1-1 . . TRBV6-6 CASSSNGGAEAFF TGTGCCAGCAGTTCAAACGGGGGAGCTGAAGCTTTCTTT
TRBJ2-2 . . TRBV4-3 CASSQDSPGELFF TGCGCCAGCAGCCAAGATAGTCCGGGGGAGCTGTTTTTT
TRBJ1-5 . . TRBV27 CASIPTGSSNQPQHF TGTGCCAGCATCCCTACAGGGTCGAGCAATCAGCCCCAGCATTTT
TRBJ2-3 . . TRBV14 CASSEASALRSTDTQYF TGTGCCAGCAGCGAAGCTAGCGCTCTACGCAGCACAGATACGCAGTATTTT
TRBJ2-4 . once TRBV5-6 CASSLAGGAKNIQYF TGTGCCAGCAGCTTGGCCGGGGGAGCCAAAAACATTCAGTACTTC
TRBJ2-1 TRBD1 . TRBV7-2 CASSFGRGRFDEQFF TGTGCCAGCAGCTTCGGCAGGGGGCGTTTTGATGAGCAGTTCTTC
TRBJ2-1 TRBD1 . TRBV2 CASSEGHPGGASYNEQFF TGTGCCAGCAGTGAAGGCCATCCAGGGGGCGCGTCCTACAATGAGCAGTTCTTC
TRBJ1-2 TRBD1 . TRBV4-3 CASGDFRGVDGYTF TGCGCCAGCGGAGACTTCAGGGGGGTGGATGGCTACACCTTC
TRBJ1-2 . once TRBV15 CATSRVGGGYTF TGTGCCACCAGCAGAGTAGGGGGTGGCTACACCTTC